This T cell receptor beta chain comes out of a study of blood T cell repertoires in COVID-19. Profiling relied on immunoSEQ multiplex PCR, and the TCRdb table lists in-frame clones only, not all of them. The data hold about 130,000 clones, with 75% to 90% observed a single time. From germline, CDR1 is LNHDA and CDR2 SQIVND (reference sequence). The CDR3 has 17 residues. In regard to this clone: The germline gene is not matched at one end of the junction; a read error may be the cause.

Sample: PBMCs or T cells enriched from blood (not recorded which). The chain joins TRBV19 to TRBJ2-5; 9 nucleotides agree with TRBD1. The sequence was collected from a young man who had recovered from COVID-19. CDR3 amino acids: CASSMAAGTGYHETQYF. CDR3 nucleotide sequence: TGTGCCAGTAGTATGGCTGCCGGGACAGGGTACCACGAGACCCAGTACTTC.